These 26 T cell receptor beta chains were all obtained from the same sample, sequenced in a study of cytomegalovirus exposure and HLA in healthy donors. The PCR used 60 Vbeta and 13 Jbeta primers. Sequencing used immunoSEQ multiplex PCR; TCRdb keeps in-frame clones, though not all of them. The table records around 180,000 clones, 80% to 90% of them present only once. Material for sequencing was PBMCs. Receptors were obtained from a male donor in good health and CMV-seronegative.

The V call is TRBV5-1, the J call TRBJ2-7; tentatively, D is TRBD2 (5 bases). This CDR3 region has 13 residues. The V end lost 5 bases, the J end lost 2 bases, and 11 bases lay between the germline ends. The germline V gene encodes CDR1 SGHRS and CDR2 YFSETQ. In DNA form, the CDR3 reads TGCGCCAGCAGAGAGGTTAGCGCCTACGAGCAGTACTTC. Amino acids: CASREVSAYEQYF.

This clone was recorded once. This rearrangement joins TRBV2 to TRBJ1-4; D is unresolved. Trimming cost V 4 bases and J 3 bases, with 9 bases left between them. The germline gives CDR1 SNHLY, CDR2 FYNNEI. The CDR3 contains 14 residues. CDR3 DNA sequence: TGTGCCAGCAGTGTGGGTGACTCTAATGAAAAACTGTTTTTT. As protein: CASSVGDSNEKLFF.

CDR3 sequence: CAISEASVDEQFF. The CDR3 DNA sequence: TGTGCCATCAGTGAAGCTAGTGTAGATGAGCAGTTCTTC. The V and J genes are TRBV10-3 and TRBJ2-1; no clear D gene. The CDR3 is made up of 13 amino acids. Per germline, CDR1 ENHRY and CDR2 SYGVKD. Trimming took off 3 bases at V and 8 bases at J, with 11 bases between the two ends.

V usage is TRBV30 and J usage is TRBJ1-5, with 9 nucleotides matching TRBD1. V was clipped by 1 base and J by 8 bases; unmatched bases: 6. Germline V gene data show CDR1 as GTSNPN and CDR2 as SVGIG (reference sequence). CDR3 length: 14 residues. The CDR3, as DNA: TGTGCCTGGAGTGCGGACAGGGGCGAGGAGCCCCAGCATTTT. It yields the protein CAWSADRGEEPQHF.

The genes are TRBV10-3 and TRBJ1-5, with a weak D call TRBD1 (6 bases). This CDR3 has 13 amino acids. CDR1 and CDR2 from the germline V gene are ENHRY and SYGVKD. Between the trimmed V and J ends, which lost 9 bases and 5 bases, there was a span of 14 bases. CDR3: CAITTGFDQPQHF. The DNA of the CDR3 is TGTGCCATAACGACAGGTTTCGATCAGCCCCAGCATTTT.

The rearrangement uses TRBV6-5 and TRBJ1-3; D remains unclear. Per germline, CDR1 MNHEY and CDR2 SVGAGI. The CDR3 runs to 13 residues. V was shortened by 5 bases and J by 2 bases, with 7 bases between the two germline ends. In nucleotides, the CDR3 is TGTGCCAGCAGTGATGGCCCTGGAAACACCATATATTTT. It encodes CASSDGPGNTIYF.

The chain is built from TRBV28 and TRBJ2-3; TRBD2 might be the D (6 bases). Trimming removed 3 bases at V and 6 bases at J, with 16 bases between. The CDR3 spans 15 residues. Germline loops: CDR1 MDHEN, CDR2 SYDVKM. CDR3 sequence (DNA): TGTGCCAGCAGTTTTAATCAGCGACGGGGGGATACGCAGTATTTT. This codes for CASSFNQRRGDTQYF.

The rearrangement uses TRBV9 and TRBJ2-3; D might be TRBD1 (5 bases). The CDR3 has 15 residues. Germline CDR1 is SGDLS and CDR2 is YYNGEE. With 4 bases removed from V and 2 bases from J, the gap between germline ends came to 14 bases. The CDR3 protein is CASSSLDRFTDTQYF. CDR3 sequence (DNA): TGTGCCAGCAGCTCCCTAGACAGATTCACAGATACGCAGTATTTT.

The chain employs TRBV7-8 and TRBJ1-2, with TRBD1 identical over 7 bases. Germline V gene sequence: CDR1 SGHVS, CDR2 FQNEAQ. J was trimmed by 4 bases and V by 6 bases; bases with no gene match: 11. The CDR3 is 15 amino acids. CDR3 sequence: CASSLTTRDSYGYTF. The CDR3 nucleotides are TGTGCCAGCAGTTTAACAACCCGGGACAGCTATGGCTACACCTTC.

The chain joins TRBV25-1 to TRBJ2-3; D is unresolved. CDR1 is MGHDK and CDR2 is SYGVNS in the germline V gene. This CDR3 contains 11 residues. Trimming cost V 7 bases and J 6 bases, with 8 bases left between them. This CDR3 is CASIFGDTQYF. DNA of the CDR3: TGTGCCAGCATTTTCGGGGATACGCAGTATTTT.

A note on this clone: An end of the junction does not agree with germline; a read error may underlie this. This chain joins TRBV29-1 and TRBJ1-3, with 7 bases matching TRBD1. Germline CDR1 is SQVTM and CDR2 is ANQGSEA. CDR3 length: 13 residues. The CDR3 region has the DNA TGCAGCGTTGGGGACAGCTCTGGAAGCACCATATATTTT. Protein product: CSVGDSSGSTIYF.

The chain couples TRBV14 to TRBJ2-7, with D unclear. Trimming removed 0 bases from V and 4 bases from J, with 7 bases in between. CDR1 is SGHDN, CDR2 FVKESK, per germline. The CDR3 has 13 amino acids. The DNA for the CDR3 is TGTGCCAGCAGCCAAGACTCCGTTTACGAGCAGTACTTC. It translates to CASSQDSVYEQYF.

This chain uses TRBV7-9 with TRBJ2-3, with D possibly matching TRBD1 (6 bases). Germline V gene sequence: CDR1 SEHNR, CDR2 FQNEAQ (reference sequence). The CDR3 contains 15 residues. V was shortened by 0 bases and J by 5 bases, with 12 bases between the two germline ends. Here the CDR3 DNA reads TGTGCCAGCAGCTTAGCGGGGCCCAGGGGAGATACGCAGTATTTT. Protein product: CASSLAGPRGDTQYF.

The gene calls are TRBV5-1 and TRBJ1-2; D perhaps matches TRBD1 (6 bases). Germline V gene lookup returns CDR1 SGHRS and CDR2 YFSETQ. The CDR3 covers 15 residues. Between the trimmed V and J ends, which lost 0 bases and 6 bases, there was a span of 15 bases. The CDR3 DNA follows: TGCGCCAGCAGCTTGGGTACAGGGACGGCGAATGGCTACACCTTC. Protein product: CASSLGTGTANGYTF.

This chain connects TRBV19 to TRBJ1-1; D uncertain. V shed 6 bases and J shed 1 base, with 9 bases lying between them. This CDR3 spans 13 amino acids. Germline CDR1 reads LNHDA; CDR2 reads SQIVND (reference sequence). The CDR3 spells CASREVPNTEAFF. The DNA for the CDR3 is TGTGCCAGTAGGGAGGTACCGAACACTGAAGCTTTCTTT.

This CDR3 is CASSLDLRDYEQYF. For the CDR3, the DNA is TGTGCCAGCAGCTTGGATTTGCGGGACTACGAGCAGTACTTC. V gene TRBV5-6 combines with J gene TRBJ2-7, with a weak D call TRBD2 (6 bases). V was shortened by 0 bases and J by 3 bases, with 10 bases between the two germline ends. The CDR3 runs 14 residues. Per germline, CDR1 SGHDT and CDR2 YYEEEE.

This sequence joins TRBV4-2 and TRBJ2-5; 8 nucleotides agree with TRBD1. The CDR3 contains 15 residues. The V and J ends lost 4 bases and 1 base, in that order; junction bases with no gene match: 5. In germline, CDR1 is LGHNA, CDR2 YNFKEQ. The CDR3 DNA is TGTGCCAGCAGCCTCTCAGGACAGGGCCAAGAGACCCAGTACTTC. It translates to CASSLSGQGQETQYF.

The chain combines TRBV7-9 with TRBJ2-7; 7 bases line up with TRBD1. This CDR3 region has 12 residues. Germline trimming cut 4 bases from V and 4 bases from J; bases unmatched to any gene: 1. Germline-derived CDR1 and CDR2 are SEHNR and FQNEAQ (reference sequence). CDR3 nucleotides: TGTGCCAGCAGCTCGGGACAGTACGAGCAGTACTTC. It encodes CASSSGQYEQYF.

A note on this clone: The junction differs from germline at one of its ends, possibly a read error. The chain carries TRBV10-1 and TRBJ1-2, with D perhaps TRBD1 (6 bases). The CDR3 spans 16 residues. Germline V gives CDR1 WNHNN, CDR2 SYGVQD (reference sequence). CDR3 loop: CASSEPPGPRPGGYPF. DNA for the CDR3: TGCGCCAGCAGTGAGCCACCGGGACCCCGGCCGGGGGGCTACCCCTTC.

The gene calls are TRBV10-3 and TRBJ2-3; D perhaps matches TRBD2 (7 bases). This CDR3 spans 13 amino acids. V lost 4 bases and J 5 bases, leaving 10 bases between the germline ends. Germline-derived CDR1 and CDR2 are ENHRY and SYGVKD. The CDR3 coding sequence is TGTGCCATCAGTGGAGGGGGGGGAGATACGCAGTATTTT. Translated: CAISGGGGDTQYF.

The chain uses TRBV28 and TRBJ1-2, with 7 bases lining up with TRBD1. Germline values: CDR1 MDHEN, CDR2 SYDVKM. This CDR3 has 15 amino acids. After removal of 2 bases from V and 1 base from J, the junction contained 4 bases not matched to a gene. As DNA, the CDR3 is TGTGCCAGCAGTTTAGTGGGACAGATTAACTATGGCTACACCTTC. Encoded protein: CASSLVGQINYGYTF.

V and J are TRBV4-1 and TRBJ2-5, with D possibly matching TRBD1 (5 bases). Trimming took off 0 bases at V and 3 bases at J, with 11 bases between the two ends. Per the germline V gene, CDR1 is MGHRA and CDR2 is YSYEKL. The CDR3 sequence is 15 residues long. The CDR3 loop is CASSQDRTREETQYF. CDR3 coding DNA: TGCGCCAGCAGCCAAGACCGGACAAGGGAAGAGACCCAGTACTTC.

The chain has TRBV5-5 and TRBJ1-1, with 7 bases matching TRBD1. The CDR3 covers 13 residues. Trimming cost V 9 bases and J 0 bases; bases outside gene matches: 5. Germline loops: CDR1 SGHKS, CDR2 YYEKEE (reference sequence). The CDR3 sequence: CATRDRLNTEAFF. The CDR3 DNA sequence: TGTGCCACAAGGGACAGATTGAACACTGAAGCTTTCTTT.

The rearrangement links TRBV19 to TRBJ1-5; 7 nucleotides match TRBD1. With V trimmed by 6 bases and J by 6 bases, 8 bases remained unmatched. This CDR3 has 14 amino acids. In germline, CDR1 is LNHDA, CDR2 SQIVND (reference sequence). In DNA, the CDR3 is TGTGCCAGTAGACAGACAGGGTTTTCTCAGCCCCAGCATTTT. Its translation is CASRQTGFSQPQHF.

The chain recombines TRBV7-9 with TRBJ1-6, with D hard to call. Per the germline V gene, CDR1 is SEHNR and CDR2 is FQNEAQ (reference sequence). This CDR3 spans 16 amino acids. V lost 5 bases to trimming and J lost 0 bases, with 11 bases between them. CDR3 DNA: TGTGCCAGCAGCCGCGGCGGCAGCTCCTATAATTCACCCCTCCACTTT. Protein product: CASSRGGSSYNSPLHF. The full variable domain, rest sourced from reference TRBV7-9 and TRBJ1-6, is DTGVSQNPRHKITKRGQNVTFRCDPISEHNRLYWYRQTLGQGPEFLTYFQNEAQLEKSRLLSDRFSAERPKGSFSTLEIQRTEQGDSAMYLCASSRGGSSYNSPLHFGNGTRLTVT.

J is TRBJ2-7 and V is TRBV4-3, with D tentatively TRBD2 (6 bases). The CDR3 is 15 amino acids. CDR1 LGHNA and CDR2 YSLEER come from the germline V gene. Trimming cost V 8 bases and J 1 base, with 18 bases left between them. The CDR3 loop is CASPLGGTRSYEQYF. DNA of the CDR3: TGCGCCAGCCCGTTAGGCGGGACTCGTTCCTACGAGCAGTACTTC.